A single TCR beta chain is shown here with its context. There is no known antigen for this receptor. Base qualities were left out, and no much larger clone turns up one base away. The sample belongs to a study of T cells after yellow fever vaccination (dated by TCRdb to between 2018 and 2021). As for the study more broadly: The SMART-Seq v4 Ultra Low Input RNA kit was used to prepare libraries from fractions with low cell numbers. To track T-cell clones before and after primary and booster YFV17D yellow fever vaccination, bulk TCR alpha and beta repertoires were sequenced longitudinally. Two healthy male donors, one aged 18 to 30 and one aged 30 to 40 years, were included in the cohort. Blood was drawn at multiple timepoints before and after primary and secondary immunization, with bulk PBMC replicates and cell subsets isolated.

The paper's findings and limits, for the study overall: A small fraction of clonotypes showed up in both the CD4 and CD8 compartments, probably as a result of convergent recombination. Only a couple of donors were included in the study, so the extent to which the findings can be generalized is limited. Compared with the primary T-cell response, the secondary T-cell response was faster but weaker, reaching its peak on day 5 rather than on day 15. Most clones expanded after primary vaccination were re-detected after the booster (96% of CD4 and around 88% of CD8), suggesting broad memory maintenance. Because abundant contaminating clonotypes from the bulk population could be contained in FACS-sorted repertoires, computational filtering was required.

Sequencing was performed on an Illumina NovaSeq 6000. TCR cDNA was synthesized by 5'RACE template switching, through which a universal primer site and unique molecular identifiers were introduced. Priming for cDNA synthesis came from both the TCR alpha and TCR beta constant segments. Two PCR steps were used to amplify libraries, with sample barcodes and sequencing adapters being added in the second step. Sequencing of libraries was performed on Illumina HiSeq 2500 (2x100 bp) or NovaSeq (2x150 bp). In the original analysis: MIGEC was used to demultiplex reads and collapse the reads into UMI consensus sequences, and MiXCR was used for V(D)J alignment. Clonotypes responding to the vaccine were identified with edgeR on replicate PBMC samples, with the criteria of FDR below 0.01 and a log2 fold change above 5 up to day 15. Bulk clonotypes were assigned CD4 or CD8 identity according to which sequenced CD4 or CD8 repertoire held them at higher abundance. TCRdb reran the public reads through fastp at Q25 and MiXCR, keeping productive beta chains. Rows are unified per CDR3 protein, each entry keeping the most common DNA and genes. It is TCRdb's table, rather than the study itself, that gives the V and J calls and clone size. Within this sample are some 420,000 distinct CDR3 sequences, with approximately 19% of them counted one time only. The ten biggest clones cover 15% to 20% of the sample.

Including the terminal cysteine and phenylalanine, the CDR3 comprises 14 residues. Of the read, only the CDR3 DNA is kept; its 42 bases are in frame from base 1. From the germline V gene, CDR1 is SGDLS and CDR2 is YYNGEE. Relative to germline, V is missing 3 bases and J is missing 7 bases, with 6 bases of the junction outside any gene match. The treatment or condition label, as the study defines it: live attenuated yellow fever vaccine strain. At each blood-draw timepoint, two biological replicates of bulk PBMCs were obtained. A standard Ficoll-Paque protocol was used to isolate PBMCs from peripheral blood. TriZol was used to extract RNA from bulk PBMCs, CD4 and CD8 fractions, and dextramer-positive and dextramer-negative fractions.

The origin of this receptor is a man aged 18-30 years who received the YFV17D yellow fever vaccine. Sequencing was performed on PBMCs, taken before the yellow fever booster vaccination. The V and J genes are TRBV9 and TRBJ1-4, and TRBD1 aligns with 7 junction nucleotides. The encoded CDR3 is CASSAYRGGEKLFF. The nucleotide sequence is TGTGCCAGCAGCGCATACAGGGGAGGTGAAAAACTGTTTTTT.